The sequence of this TCR beta chain was determined in a study of PD-1 blockade in classical Hodgkin lymphoma (dated by TCRdb to about 2020). Looking at the study overall: Nivolumab dosing was 3 mg/kg intravenously every 2 weeks, continuing until either disease progression or unacceptable toxicity. The study used TCR beta sequencing and CyTOF to define a peripheral blood immune signature of response to PD-1 blockade in classical Hodgkin lymphoma. Study-wide findings and limitations: Among trial patients, those achieving complete response had baseline diversity similar to that of newly diagnosed patients, while diversity was significantly lower in partial responders and progressors. Baseline TCR diversity was reported as lower in newly diagnosed patients than in healthy donors, and lower still in relapsed/refractory patients. Diversity was lower in patients who began nivolumab less than 1 year after ASCT, so these patients were left out of later analyses to avoid confounding by immune reconstitution. The study was restricted to a single clinical trial cohort, and the causes of repertoire differences, possibly disease activity or prior therapy, were left undefined. By C4D1, a significant rise was seen in CD4+ TCR diversity but not in CD8+ TCR diversity (p=0.0027 vs p=0.16), and the rise was most apparent among complete responders (p=0.02).

Reading the label with the study, this specimen's time point is: cycle 2 day 1 (C2D1) of nivolumab. Every trial patient had relapsed following autologous stem cell transplantation, and prior brentuximab vedotin exposure was what differed among cohorts A, B and C. The trial cohort was composed of under 70 patients with relapsed/refractory classical Hodgkin lymphoma, for whom complete response, partial response or progressive disease was recorded as best overall response. Trial patients were treated with single-agent nivolumab in the multi-cohort phase II CheckMate 205 trial. An independent review committee assessed best overall response by applying the 2007 International Working Group response criteria. Trial PBMCs were collected just before the start of nivolumab (C1D1) and during therapy at cycle 2 day 1 and cycle 4 day 1. Peripheral blood was collected in 8 mL Vacutainer Cell Preparation Tubes, from which PBMCs were isolated by centrifugation and then cryopreserved.

This clone appeared a single time. The target of this receptor is not known. No much larger clonotype is one base removed from it; base qualities were not supplied. The Qiagen DNeasy kit was used to extract genomic DNA from unsorted PBMCs and from the negatively selected CD4+ and CD8+ fractions. TCR beta CDR3 regions were subjected to amplification by immunoSEQ multiplex PCR with primers that anneal to V and J segments. Amplification bias was minimized using a synthetic immune receptor repertoire, and residual bias was removed computationally after sequencing. Per the authors' processing: Repertoire diversity was quantified as the Shannon entropy index using custom Python scripts. Unsorted, CD4+ and CD8+ repertoires were analyzed separately, except in combined analyses where CD4+ and CD8+ sequences were merged in silico. Clonal expansion was defined as a frequency increase of at least 2-fold after treatment compared with C1D1, and clones undetected at baseline were assigned a pseudocount of 0.5. Clones with 0 or 1 copy at C1D1 were classified as singleton clones, and clones with 2 or more copies were classified as non-singleton clones. By matching protein sequences in sorted samples from the same patient, clones expanded in unsorted samples were annotated as CD4+, CD8+ or unknown. Wilcoxon tests on paired samples were used to test diversity changes from C1D1 to C4D1. Entries here come from immuneACCESS through TCRdb and include only in-frame sequences with V and J called. Some clones fail to appear in such tables; in the studies checked, an unresolved V gene covers under half of the shortfall, and the cause of the remainder is unknown. For V, J and clone size, that table is used; D and trimming come from the DNA. Here the sample has 25,000 to 35,000 clones; around 71% occur a single time. The ten biggest clones cover around 3.7% of the sample.

The V and J ends are trimmed by 5 bases and 1 base, leaving 16 bases between them. Sequences SGHAT (CDR1) and FQNNGV (CDR2) are obtained from the germline V gene. The CDR3 runs 16 amino acids, cysteine and phenylalanine included. Only the CDR3 DNA is retained, 48 bases long and in frame from the first base. The V and J genes are TRBV11-2 and TRBJ2-3, with the D call perhaps TRBD1 or TRBD2, each one matching 7 bases. This sequence originates from a human donor with classical Hodgkin lymphoma. The sequencing here drew on peripheral blood mononuclear cells (PBMCs), taken before the second cycle of nivolumab. The CDR3 in this case is CASSTHRGGGTDTQYF. The DNA sequence follows: TGTGCCAGCAGCACCCACAGGGGAGGGGGCACAGATACGCAGTATTTT.